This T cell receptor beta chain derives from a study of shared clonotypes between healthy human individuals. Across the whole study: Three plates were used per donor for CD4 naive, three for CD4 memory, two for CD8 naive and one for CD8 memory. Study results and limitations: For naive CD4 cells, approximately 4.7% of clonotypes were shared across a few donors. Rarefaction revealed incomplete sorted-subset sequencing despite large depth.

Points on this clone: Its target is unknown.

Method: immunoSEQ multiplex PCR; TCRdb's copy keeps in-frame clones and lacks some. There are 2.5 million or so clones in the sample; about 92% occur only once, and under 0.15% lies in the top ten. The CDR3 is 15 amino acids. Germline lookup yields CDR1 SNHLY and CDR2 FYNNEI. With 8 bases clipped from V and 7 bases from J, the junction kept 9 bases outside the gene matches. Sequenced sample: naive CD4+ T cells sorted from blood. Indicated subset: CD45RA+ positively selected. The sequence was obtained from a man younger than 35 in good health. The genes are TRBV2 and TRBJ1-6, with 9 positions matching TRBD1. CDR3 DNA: TGTGCCAGCGCCCCACCGGGACAGGGAAATTCACCCCTCCACTTT. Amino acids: CASAPPGQGNSPLHF.